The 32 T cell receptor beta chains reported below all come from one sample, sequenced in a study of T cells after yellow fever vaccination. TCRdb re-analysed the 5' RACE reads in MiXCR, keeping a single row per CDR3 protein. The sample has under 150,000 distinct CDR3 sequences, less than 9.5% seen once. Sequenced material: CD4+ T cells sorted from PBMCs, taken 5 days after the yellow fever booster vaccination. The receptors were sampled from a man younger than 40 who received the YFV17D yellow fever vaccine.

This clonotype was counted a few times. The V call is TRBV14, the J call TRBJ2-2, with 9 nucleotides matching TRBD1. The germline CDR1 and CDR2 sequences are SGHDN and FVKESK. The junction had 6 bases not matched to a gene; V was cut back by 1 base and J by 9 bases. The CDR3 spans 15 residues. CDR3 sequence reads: CASSQAGQGRRELFF. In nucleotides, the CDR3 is TGTGCCAGCAGCCAAGCTGGACAGGGGCGCCGGGAGCTGTTTTTT.

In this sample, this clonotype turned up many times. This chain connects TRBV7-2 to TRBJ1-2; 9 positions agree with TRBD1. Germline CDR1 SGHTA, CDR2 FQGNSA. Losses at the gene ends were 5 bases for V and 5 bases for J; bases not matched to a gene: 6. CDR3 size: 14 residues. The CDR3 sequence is CASSNPGTGYGYTF. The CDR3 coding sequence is TGTGCCAGCAGCAACCCCGGGACAGGGTATGGCTACACCTTC.

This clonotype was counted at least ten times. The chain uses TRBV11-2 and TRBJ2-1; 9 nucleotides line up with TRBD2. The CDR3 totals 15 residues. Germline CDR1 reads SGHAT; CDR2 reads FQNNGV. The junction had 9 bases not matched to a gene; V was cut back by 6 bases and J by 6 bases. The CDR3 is CASSPTSGWFNEQFF. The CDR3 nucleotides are TGTGCCAGCAGTCCAACTAGCGGGTGGTTCAATGAGCAGTTCTTC.

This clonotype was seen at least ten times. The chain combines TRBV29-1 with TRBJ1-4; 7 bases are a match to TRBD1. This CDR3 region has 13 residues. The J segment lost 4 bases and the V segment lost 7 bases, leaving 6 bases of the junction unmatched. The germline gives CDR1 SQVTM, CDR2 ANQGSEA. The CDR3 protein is CSAIQGNNEKLFF. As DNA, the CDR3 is TGCAGCGCTATACAGGGGAATAATGAAAAACTGTTTTTT.

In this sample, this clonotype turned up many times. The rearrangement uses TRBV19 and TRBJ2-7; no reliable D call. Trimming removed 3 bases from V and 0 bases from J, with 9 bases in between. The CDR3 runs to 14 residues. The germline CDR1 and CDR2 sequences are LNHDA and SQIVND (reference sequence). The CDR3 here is CASSMSLSSYEQYF. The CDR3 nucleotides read TGTGCCAGTAGTATGTCTTTAAGCTCCTACGAGCAGTACTTC. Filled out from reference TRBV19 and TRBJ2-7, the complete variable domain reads DGGITQSPKYLFRKEGQNVTLSCEQNLNHDAMYWYRQDPGQGLRLIYYSQIVNDFQKGDIAEGYSVSREKKESFPLTVTSAQKNPTAFYLCASSMSLSSYEQYFGPGTRLTVT.

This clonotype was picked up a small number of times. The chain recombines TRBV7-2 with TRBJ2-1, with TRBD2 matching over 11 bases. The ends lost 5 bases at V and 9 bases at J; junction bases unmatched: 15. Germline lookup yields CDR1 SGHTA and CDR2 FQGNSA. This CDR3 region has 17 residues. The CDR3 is CASSTPSGRTGSAEQFF. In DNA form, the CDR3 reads TGTGCCAGCAGCACACCTAGCGGGAGGACTGGATCGGCTGAGCAGTTCTTC.

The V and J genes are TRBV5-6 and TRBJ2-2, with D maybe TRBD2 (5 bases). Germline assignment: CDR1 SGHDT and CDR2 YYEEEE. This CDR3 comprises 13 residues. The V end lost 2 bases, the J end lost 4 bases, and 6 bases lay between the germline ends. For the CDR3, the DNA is TGTGCCAGCAGCTTCGAGGGCACCGGGGAGCTGTTTTTT. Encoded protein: CASSFEGTGELFF.

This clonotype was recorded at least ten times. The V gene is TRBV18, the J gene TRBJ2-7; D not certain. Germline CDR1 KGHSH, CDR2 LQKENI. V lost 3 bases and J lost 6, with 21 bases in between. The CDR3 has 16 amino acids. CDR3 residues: CASSPSVGPFSPEQYF. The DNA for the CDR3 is TGTGCCAGCTCACCTTCAGTCGGGCCTTTTTCGCCCGAGCAGTACTTC.

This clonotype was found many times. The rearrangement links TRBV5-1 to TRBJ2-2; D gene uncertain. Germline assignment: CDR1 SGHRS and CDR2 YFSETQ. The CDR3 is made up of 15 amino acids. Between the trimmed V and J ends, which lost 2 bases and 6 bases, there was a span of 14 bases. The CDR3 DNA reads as TGCGCCAGCAGCTTATCCTCTTCTAGTTCCGGGGAGCTGTTTTTT. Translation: CASSLSSSSSGELFF.

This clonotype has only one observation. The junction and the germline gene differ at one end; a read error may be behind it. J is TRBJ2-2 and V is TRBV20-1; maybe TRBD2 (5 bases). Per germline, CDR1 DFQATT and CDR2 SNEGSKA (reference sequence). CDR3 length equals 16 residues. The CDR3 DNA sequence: TGCTGTGCTTCCCGGGAAGGCGCACCGAACACCGGGGAGCTGTTTTTT. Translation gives CCASREGAPNTGELFF.

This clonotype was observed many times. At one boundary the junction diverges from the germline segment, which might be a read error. The CDR3 nucleotides read TGCGCCAGCAGCCTCCCCGGGGAGACCCAGTACTTC. Translated: CASSLPGETQYF. The chain combines TRBV12-3 or TRBV12-4 with TRBJ2-5; D gene uncertain. The CDR3 contains 12 residues.

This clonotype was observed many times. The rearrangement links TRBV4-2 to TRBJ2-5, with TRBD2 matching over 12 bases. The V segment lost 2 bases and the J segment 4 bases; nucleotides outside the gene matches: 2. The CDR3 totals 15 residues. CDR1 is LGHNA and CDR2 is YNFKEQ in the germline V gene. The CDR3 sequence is CASSQPGLAGETQYF. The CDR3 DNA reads TGTGCCAGCAGCCAACCGGGACTAGCGGGAGAGACCCAGTACTTC.

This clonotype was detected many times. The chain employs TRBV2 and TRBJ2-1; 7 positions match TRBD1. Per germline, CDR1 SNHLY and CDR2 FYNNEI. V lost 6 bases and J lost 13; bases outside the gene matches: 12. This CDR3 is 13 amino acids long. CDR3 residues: CASRIETGMGQFF. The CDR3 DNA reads TGTGCCAGCAGGATAGAGACAGGGATGGGCCAGTTCTTC.

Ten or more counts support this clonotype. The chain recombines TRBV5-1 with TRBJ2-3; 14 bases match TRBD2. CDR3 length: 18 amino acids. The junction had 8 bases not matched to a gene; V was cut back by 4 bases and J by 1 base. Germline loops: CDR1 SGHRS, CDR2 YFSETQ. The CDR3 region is CASSARLAGGPGTDTQYF. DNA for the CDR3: TGCGCCAGCAGCGCCCGACTAGCGGGAGGGCCGGGCACAGATACGCAGTATTTT.

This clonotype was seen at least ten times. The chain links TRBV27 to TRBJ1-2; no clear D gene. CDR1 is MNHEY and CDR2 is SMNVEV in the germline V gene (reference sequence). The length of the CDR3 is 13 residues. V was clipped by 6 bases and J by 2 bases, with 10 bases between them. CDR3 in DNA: TGTGCCAGCAGAACCACGGAGAACTATGGCTACACCTTC. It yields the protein CASRTTENYGYTF.

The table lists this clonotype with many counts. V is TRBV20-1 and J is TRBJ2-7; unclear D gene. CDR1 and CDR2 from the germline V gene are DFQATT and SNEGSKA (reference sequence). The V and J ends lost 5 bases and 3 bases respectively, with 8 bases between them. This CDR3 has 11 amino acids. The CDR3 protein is CSAQQFYEQYF. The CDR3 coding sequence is TGCAGTGCTCAACAGTTCTACGAGCAGTACTTC.

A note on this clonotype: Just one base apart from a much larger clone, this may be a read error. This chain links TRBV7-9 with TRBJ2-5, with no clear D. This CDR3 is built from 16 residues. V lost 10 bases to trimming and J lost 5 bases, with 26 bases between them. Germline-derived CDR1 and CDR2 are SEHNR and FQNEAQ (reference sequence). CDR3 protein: CANRSSGEKIWETQYF. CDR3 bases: TGTGCCAACAGATCATCAGGCGAGAAAATCTGGGAGACCCAGTACTTC.

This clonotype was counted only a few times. The CDR3 DNA reads TGCGCCAGCAGCCAAGTAGCGGCTGGTACCTACGAGCAGTACTTC. Protein: CASSQVAAGTYEQYF. The rearrangement uses TRBV4-3 and TRBJ2-7, with a tentative D call TRBD2 (6 bases). Germline loops: CDR1 LGHNA, CDR2 YSLEER. Trimming left V 1 base short and J 2 bases short, with 12 bases between. The CDR3 spans 15 residues.

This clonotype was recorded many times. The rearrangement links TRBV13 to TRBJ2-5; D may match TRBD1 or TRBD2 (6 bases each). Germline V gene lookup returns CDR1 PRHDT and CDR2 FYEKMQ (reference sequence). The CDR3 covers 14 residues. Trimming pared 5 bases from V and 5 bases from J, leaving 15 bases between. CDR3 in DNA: TGTGCCAGCAGCCCCCGAGGGGGGCGCGAGACCCAGTACTTC. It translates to CASSPRGGRETQYF.

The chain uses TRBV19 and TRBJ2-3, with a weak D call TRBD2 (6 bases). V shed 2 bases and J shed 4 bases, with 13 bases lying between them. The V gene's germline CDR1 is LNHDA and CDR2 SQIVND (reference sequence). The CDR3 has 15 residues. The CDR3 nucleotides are TGTGCCAGTAGTATACCGGGAGAGCTCTCAGATACGCAGTATTTT. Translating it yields CASSIPGELSDTQYF.

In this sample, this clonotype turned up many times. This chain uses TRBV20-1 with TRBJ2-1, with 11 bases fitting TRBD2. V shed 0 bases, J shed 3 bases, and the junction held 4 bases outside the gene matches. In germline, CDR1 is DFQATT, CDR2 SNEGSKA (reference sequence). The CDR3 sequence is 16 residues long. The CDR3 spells CSAREPSGRNYNEQFF. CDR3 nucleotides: TGCAGTGCTAGAGAACCTAGCGGGAGGAACTACAATGAGCAGTTCTTC.

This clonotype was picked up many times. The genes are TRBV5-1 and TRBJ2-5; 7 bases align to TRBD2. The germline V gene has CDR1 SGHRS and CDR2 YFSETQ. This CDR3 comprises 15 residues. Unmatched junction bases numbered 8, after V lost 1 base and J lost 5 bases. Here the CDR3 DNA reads TGCGCCAGCAGCTTGAATACGGGAGGCGGGGAGACCCAGTACTTC. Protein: CASSLNTGGGETQYF.

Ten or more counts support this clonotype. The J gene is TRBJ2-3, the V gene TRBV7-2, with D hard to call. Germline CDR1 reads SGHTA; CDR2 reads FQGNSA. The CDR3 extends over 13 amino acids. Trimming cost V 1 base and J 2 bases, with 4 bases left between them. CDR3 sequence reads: CASSLDFTDTQYF. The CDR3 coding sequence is TGTGCCAGCAGCTTAGACTTCACAGATACGCAGTATTTT.

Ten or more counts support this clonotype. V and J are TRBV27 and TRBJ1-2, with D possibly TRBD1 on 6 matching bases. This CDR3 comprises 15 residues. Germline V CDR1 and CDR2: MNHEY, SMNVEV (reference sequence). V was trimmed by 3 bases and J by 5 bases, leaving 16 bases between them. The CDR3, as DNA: TGTGCCAGCAGTTTCCGGGAGGGGGGCGCGTATGGCTACACCTTC. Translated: CASSFREGGAYGYTF.

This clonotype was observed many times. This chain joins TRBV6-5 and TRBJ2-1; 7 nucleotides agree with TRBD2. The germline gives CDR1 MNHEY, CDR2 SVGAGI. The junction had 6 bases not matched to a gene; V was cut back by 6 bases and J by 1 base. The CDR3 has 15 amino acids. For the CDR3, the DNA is TGTGCCAGCAGCCGCGGGAGAGCTTCCTACAATGAGCAGTTCTTC. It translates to CASSRGRASYNEQFF.

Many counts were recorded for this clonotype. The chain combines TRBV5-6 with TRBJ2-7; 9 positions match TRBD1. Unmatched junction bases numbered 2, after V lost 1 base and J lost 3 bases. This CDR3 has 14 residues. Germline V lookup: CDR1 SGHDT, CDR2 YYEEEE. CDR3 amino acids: CASSLRGQGYEQYF. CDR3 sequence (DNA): TGTGCCAGCAGCTTGAGGGGACAGGGCTACGAGCAGTACTTC. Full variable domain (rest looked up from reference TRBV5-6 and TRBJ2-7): DAGVTQSPTHLIKTRGQQVTLRCSPKSGHDTVSWYQQALGQGPQFIFQYYEEEERQRGNFPDRFSGHQFPNYSSELNVNALLLGDSALYLCASSLRGQGYEQYFGPGTRLTVT.

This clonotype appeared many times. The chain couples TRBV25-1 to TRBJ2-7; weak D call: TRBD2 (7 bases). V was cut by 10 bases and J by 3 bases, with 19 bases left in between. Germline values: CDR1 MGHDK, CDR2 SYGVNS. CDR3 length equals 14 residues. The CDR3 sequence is CATGGGLGGYEQYF. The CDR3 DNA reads TGTGCCACGGGCGGGGGCCTCGGAGGCTACGAGCAGTACTTC.

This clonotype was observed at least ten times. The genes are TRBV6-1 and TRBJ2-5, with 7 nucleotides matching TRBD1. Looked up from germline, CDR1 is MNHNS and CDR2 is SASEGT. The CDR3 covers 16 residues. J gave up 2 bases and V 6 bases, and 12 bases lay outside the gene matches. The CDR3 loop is CASRRLQGILQETQYF. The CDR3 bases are TGTGCCAGCAGACGTCTACAGGGGATTCTACAAGAGACCCAGTACTTC.

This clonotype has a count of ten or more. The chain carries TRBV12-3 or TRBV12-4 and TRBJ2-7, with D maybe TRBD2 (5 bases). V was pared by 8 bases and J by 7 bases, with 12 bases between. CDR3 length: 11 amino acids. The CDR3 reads CASSRRGEQYF. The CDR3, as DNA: TGTGCCAGCTCCCGCCGGGGAGAGCAGTACTTC.

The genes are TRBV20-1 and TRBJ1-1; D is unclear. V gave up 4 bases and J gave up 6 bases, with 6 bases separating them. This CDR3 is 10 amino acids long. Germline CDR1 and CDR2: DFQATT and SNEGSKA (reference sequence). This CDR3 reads CSATTSEAFF. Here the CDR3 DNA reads TGCAGTGCTACAACCTCTGAAGCTTTCTTT.

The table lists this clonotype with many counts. The CDR3 DNA follows: TGCGCCAGCAGCGAACATTCAGCCTACGAGCAGTACTTC. Its protein is CASSEHSAYEQYF. V usage is TRBV5-1 and J usage is TRBJ2-7, with D uncertain. The CDR3 is 13 residues long. The V end was cut by 4 bases, the J end by 2 bases, with 10 bases between. CDR1 SGHRS and CDR2 YFSETQ come from the germline V gene.

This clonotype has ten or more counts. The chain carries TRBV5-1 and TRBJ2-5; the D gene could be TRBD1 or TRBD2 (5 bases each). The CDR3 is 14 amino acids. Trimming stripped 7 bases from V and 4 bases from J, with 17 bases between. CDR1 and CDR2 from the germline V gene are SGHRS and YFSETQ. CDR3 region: CASYPGARGETQYF. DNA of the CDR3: TGCGCCAGCTATCCCGGGGCCCGCGGAGAGACCCAGTACTTC.